The clone carrying this T cell receptor beta chain was detected a few times. The antigen is undetermined. These data originate in a study of response to subunit inactivated influenza vaccine. Points from the study as a whole: Researchers suggested that each seasonal influenza vaccination recruits few new T cells.

Each CDR3 protein gets one entry after TCRdb re-called the RT-PCR reads with MiXCR. The table has around 750,000 distinct CDR3 sequences, 21% seen once. The germline CDR1 and CDR2 sequences are LGHNA and YSLEER. The CDR3 runs 17 residues. V was shortened by 0 bases and J by 10 bases, with 19 bases between the two germline ends. The sample here was PBMCs from blood, taken approximately 5 days after vaccination. This clonotype was sampled from a man in his forties or fifties who received an inactivated influenza vaccine. The chain joins TRBV4-3 to TRBJ1-6; D might be TRBD1 (6 bases). The CDR3 loop reads CASSQDGGRGRGSPLHF. The DNA of the CDR3 is TGCGCCAGCAGCCAAGATGGGGGCAGGGGCCGGGGATCACCCCTCCACTTT.